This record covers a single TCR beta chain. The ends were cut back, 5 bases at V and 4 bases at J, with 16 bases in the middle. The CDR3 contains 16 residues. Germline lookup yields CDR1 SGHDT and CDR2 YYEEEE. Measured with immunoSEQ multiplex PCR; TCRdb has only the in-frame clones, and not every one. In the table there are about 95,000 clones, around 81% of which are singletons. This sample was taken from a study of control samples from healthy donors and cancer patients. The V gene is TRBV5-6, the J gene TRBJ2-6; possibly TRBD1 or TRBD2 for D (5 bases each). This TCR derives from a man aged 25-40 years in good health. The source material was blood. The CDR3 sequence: CASSWVTGTGANVLTF. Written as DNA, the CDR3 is TGTGCCAGCAGTTGGGTTACGGGGACCGGGGCCAACGTCCTGACTTTC.